A single T cell receptor (beta chain) is shown here with its context. The specificity of this receptor is unknown. Base qualities were left out, and no much larger clone turns up one base away. The data were taken from a study of primary melanoma T cells and metastatic recurrence (TCRdb year 2020). For the study in its entirety: The cohort was made up of around 200 primary melanomas of stage T2 to T4, with thickness greater than 1 mm. Whether T-cell fraction and T-cell repertoire clonality in primary melanoma tumors predicted patient outcome was tested in the study. The T-cell fraction measured by TCR beta sequencing was weighed against progression-free survival, the clinical outcome chosen for the comparison. Histopathological grading of tumor-infiltrating lymphocytes was compared with the sequencing-derived T-cell fraction. Study-wide findings and limitations: A T-cell fraction above 20% appeared protective regardless of ulceration status, mitotic rate or nodal disease. The tumor T-cell fraction reportedly predicted progression-free survival independently of thickness, ulceration, mitotic rate and age. An effective T-cell-mediated antitumor response in primary melanoma was presented by the authors only as a suggestion rather than as a demonstrated mechanism. Reportedly, adding T-cell fraction to tumor thickness improved progression-free survival prediction more than adding any other histopathological variable did.

Taken from the germline V gene, the CDR1 and CDR2 loops are MGHDK and SYGVNS. The CDR3 numbers 13 residues from cysteine through phenylalanine. Here the CDR3 DNA is all that survives: 39 bases in frame from base 1. V and J are trimmed by 7 bases and 5 bases, and the gene matches miss 2 bases of the junction. Patients had primary melanoma that had been surgically resected and was considered potentially curable but at risk of metastatic recurrence. Libraries were made using the immunoSEQ multiplex PCR assay. Primary melanoma tumor tissue underwent high-throughput sequencing of the T-cell receptor beta chain. For the original study's pipeline: TCRB CDR3 sharing between samples and the distribution of insertions and deletions were included in the repertoire analyses. A gradient-boosted model ranked how well the T-cell fraction predicted outcome compared with histopathological variables. Not all clones reach the TCRdb copy of this immuneACCESS table, which keeps in-frame sequences only. Checked studies attribute under half of the gap to unresolved V genes and leave the rest unexplained. V and J calls plus clone size are reproduced from that table; the DNA served to infer D and trimming. The sample table holds under 1,400 clones, of which about four fifths were seen once. Of the sample, more than 4% is held by the ten largest clones.

The clonotype comes from a human donor with melanoma. Sequencing was done on a sample of melanoma tumor tissue. This chain joins TRBV25-1 to TRBJ2-1, with 10 bases aligning to TRBD1. The nucleotide sequence reads TGTGCCAGCATGGACAGGGGGAACAATGAGCAGTTCTTC. Translated, this is CASMDRGNNEQFF.